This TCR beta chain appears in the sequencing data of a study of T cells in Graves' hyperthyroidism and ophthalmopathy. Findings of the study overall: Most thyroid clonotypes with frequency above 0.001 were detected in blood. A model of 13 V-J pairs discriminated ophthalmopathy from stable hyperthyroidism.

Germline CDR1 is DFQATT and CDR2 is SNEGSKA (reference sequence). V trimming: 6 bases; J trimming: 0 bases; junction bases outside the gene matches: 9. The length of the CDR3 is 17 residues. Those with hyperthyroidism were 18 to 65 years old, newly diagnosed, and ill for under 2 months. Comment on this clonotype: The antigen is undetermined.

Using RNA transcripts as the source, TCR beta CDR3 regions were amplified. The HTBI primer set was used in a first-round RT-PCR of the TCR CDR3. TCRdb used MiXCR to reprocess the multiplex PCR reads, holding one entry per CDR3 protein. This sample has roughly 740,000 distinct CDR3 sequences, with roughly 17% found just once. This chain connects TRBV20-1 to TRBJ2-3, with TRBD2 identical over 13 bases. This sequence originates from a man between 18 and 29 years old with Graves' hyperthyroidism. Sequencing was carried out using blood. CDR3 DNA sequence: TGCAGTGCGGGGGGGGGACTAGCGGGGTTTAGCACAGATACGCAGTATTTT. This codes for CSAGGGLAGFSTDTQYF.